This T cell receptor (beta chain) was profiled in a study of graft-versus-host responses after intestinal transplantation. About the study: Each transplant was multivisceral, liver-intestinal, or isolated intestinal. For around 3 years after anti-thymocyte globulin induction, all recipients took tacrolimus and steroids.

Overall study results and limits: GvH clonotypes were identified within recipient marrow, with a subset emerging first in ileum or blood.

A note on this clone: The antigen is undetermined.

Some clones are missing from TCRdb's copy, which holds only in-frame ones; the method was immunoSEQ multiplex PCR. The table lists roughly 92,000 clones, less than 90% of them singletons. CDR1 MNHEY and CDR2 SMNVEV come from the germline V gene (reference sequence). V was cut by 6 bases and J by 5 bases, with 20 bases left in between. There are 16 residues in the CDR3. The source is a human donor who was the organ donor for an intestinal transplant. J is TRBJ1-5 and V is TRBV27, with D hard to call. The sample here was unstimulated CD4+ T cells sorted from spleen or lymph node cells, taken before transplant. CDR3 in DNA: TGTGCCAGCAGACCCGAGGTGAGGTTCCTTTATCAGCCCCAGCATTTT. Translating gives CASRPEVRFLYQPQHF.